This T cell receptor (beta chain) was obtained from a study of beta chain features in type 1 diabetes (dated by TCRdb to the late 2010s). Regarding the research as a whole: No differences in mean age, gender distribution, total cell number or subset yield were found between patients and healthy donors. Whereas all 28 donors provided naive and central memory subsets, regulatory and stem cell-like memory subsets were isolated from just 8 patients and about 8 healthy donors. The study compared the TCRB repertoires of sorted circulating CD4+ T cell subsets in recently diagnosed type 1 diabetes patients with those in matched healthy donors. Across all samples, some 100,000,000 sorted cells were examined, and cell number per subset correlated strongly with RNA yield. On the study overall, not on this receptor specifically: Because cDNA was sequenced instead of genomic DNA, highly expressing activated cells could be over-represented, though the groups showed no difference in activation or CD3 levels. Only small numbers of individuals were included in the HLA sub-analyses, which left unresolved whether HLA type had any influence on TCRB rearrangement. Shorter templates might be favored by PCR, yet because patient and control samples were amplified and corrected together, any such skew would affect both groups equally. Type 1 diabetes patients showed a moderate but significant shortening of TCRB CDR3 length in all four CD4+ subsets. Naive, central memory and regulatory TCRB repertoires appeared to be more alike among patients than among healthy donors. Fewer insertions and more nucleotide deletions at VDJ recombination sites were observed in patients with type 1 diabetes, implying thymic rearrangement abnormalities.

All of the isolated RNA was reverse transcribed with the High Capacity cDNA Reverse Transcription Kit, so expressed TCRB transcripts were sequenced. Deep immunoSEQ sequencing was applied to naive, central memory and regulatory T cell samples, giving an average of roughly 3.6 million total reads per sample. Sorted cells were lysed in RLT buffer, and RNA was extracted using DNase-treated RNeasy Micro or Mini kits according to cell number. Each cell subset was processed separately to prevent cross-contamination, with patient and healthy donor samples processed together. The immunoSEQ multiplex PCR was used to amplify TCRB sequences from cDNA, yielding 87-bp fragments that span the CDR3 region. The amplicons were sequenced using the Illumina HiSeq platform. As for the original processing: Synthetic template baselines were used to correct PCR bias computationally, reads within Hamming distance 2 were collapsed together, and singletons that could not be merged were discarded. Reads were aligned against IMGT so that V, D and J genes, CDR3 length and insertions or deletions at six rearrangement sites could be assigned. Within each subset, clonotype counts were normalized to sorted cell number, and only after that were true diversity and Gini coefficients computed with the tcR R package. The overlap coefficient, calculated on TCRB nucleotide sequences, was used to measure repertoire sharing. TCRdb holds this immuneACCESS table with in-frame rearrangements only. Some clones are missing; in checked studies, unresolved V genes explain under half, and the rest has no known cause. That table gives V, J and clone size, and the DNA gave D and trimming. The sample table lists about 150,000 clones, under 60% of them with a count of one. In total, the top ten clones hold 0.42% of the sample.

The CDR3 starts with the cysteine, ends with the phenylalanine, and has 19 residues. This entry keeps only the CDR3 DNA: 57 bases, framed from base 1. As encoded in the germline V gene, CDR1 is SGDLS while CDR2 is YYNGEE. Each donor gave one peripheral blood draw, about 110 mL on average, collected into heparinised tubes. A BD FACSAria II and a panel including CD45RO, CCR7, CD25, CD127, CD95 and CD27 were used to sort naive, central memory, regulatory and stem cell-like memory CD4+ T cells. All sorted populations exceeded 98% purity. PBMCs were isolated right away by Lymphoprep density gradient centrifugation and were stained directly, without culture. Samples were stained and sorted in pairs, with one healthy donor and one patient per experiment, so that batch effects were minimized. This clone was seen a few times. No antigen is known for it. No per-base quality is available; no much larger clone lies one base away.

The sequence derives from a man younger than 30 in good health. The specimen sequenced was Tregs from blood. Taken with the paper, the label for cell subset or site translates to: regulatory CD4+ T cells. The chain links TRBV9 with TRBJ2-5, with 11 junctional bases fitting TRBD2. Matching the DNA end better, TRBJ2-7 makes the J call doubtful. The CDR3 region has the sequence CASSAGVPVAGGPSYEQYF. The nucleotide sequence is given as TGTGCCAGCAGCGCAGGGGTACCGGTAGCGGGAGGGCCCAGCTACGAGCAGTACTTC.